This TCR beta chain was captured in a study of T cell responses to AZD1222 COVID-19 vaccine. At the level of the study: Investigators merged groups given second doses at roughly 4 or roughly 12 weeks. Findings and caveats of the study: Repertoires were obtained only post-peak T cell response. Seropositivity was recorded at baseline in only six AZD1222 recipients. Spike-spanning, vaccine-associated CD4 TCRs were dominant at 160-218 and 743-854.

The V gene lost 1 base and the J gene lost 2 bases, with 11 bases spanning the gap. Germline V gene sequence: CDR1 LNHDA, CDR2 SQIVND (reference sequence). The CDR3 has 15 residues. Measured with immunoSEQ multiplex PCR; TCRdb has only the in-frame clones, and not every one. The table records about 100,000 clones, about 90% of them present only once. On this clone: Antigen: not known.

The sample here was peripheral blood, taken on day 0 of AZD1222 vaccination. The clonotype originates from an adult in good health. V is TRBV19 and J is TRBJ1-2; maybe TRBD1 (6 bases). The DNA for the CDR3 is TGTGCCAGTAGTATAGCCTCCGGGACAAACTATGGCTACACCTTC. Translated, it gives CASSIASGTNYGYTF.